The 4 T cell receptor beta chains listed next were all sequenced from one sample in a study of blood T cells in healthy people across ages. Using a J-beta primer mix together with a sample-barcoded 5' primer, a second PCR was run for about 6 to 12 cycles. TCRdb re-analysed the 5' RACE reads in MiXCR, keeping a single row per CDR3 protein. The table lists around 1.1 million distinct CDR3 sequences, more than 30% of them singletons. Source material: blood. The receptors were sampled from a man aged 18 to 30 in good health.

This clonotype appeared a few times. The V call is TRBV2, the J call TRBJ2-7; TRBD1 aligns across 10 bases. CDR3 length: 16 residues. V was pared by 6 bases and J by 0 bases, with 8 bases of the junction left unmatched. Germline assignment: CDR1 SNHLY and CDR2 FYNNEI. The CDR3 DNA is TGTGCCAGCAGAGTCATGGGGACAGGGGCCTCCTACGAGCAGTACTTC. Translating it yields CASRVMGTGASYEQYF.

The chain employs TRBV7-9 and TRBJ1-1, with D hard to call. Trimming removed 3 bases from V and 3 bases from J, with 11 bases in between. Germline V gene data show CDR1 as SEHNR and CDR2 as FQNEAQ (reference sequence). The CDR3 is made up of 14 amino acids. The CDR3 coding sequence is TGTGCCAGCAGCTTCCCGGGTTTGGACACTGAAGCTTTCTTT. Protein product: CASSFPGLDTEAFF.

The chain couples TRBV6-6 to TRBJ1-2; possibly TRBD1 for D (6 bases). V was clipped by 6 bases and J by 5 bases, with 13 bases between them. From germline, CDR1 is MNHNY and CDR2 SVGAGI (reference sequence). The CDR3 consists of 13 residues. In DNA form, the CDR3 reads TGTGCCAGCAGGTCACAGGGCCAATATGGCTACACCTTC. It yields the protein CASRSQGQYGYTF.

The V call is TRBV7-2, the J call TRBJ1-5; a weak D match, TRBD1 (5 bases). The CDR3 spans 14 residues. The V and J ends lost 7 bases and 9 bases respectively, with 19 bases between them. Germline values: CDR1 SGHTA, CDR2 FQGNSA. The DNA for the CDR3 is TGTGCCAGCAACCTCAGCCCGGGGGATCCGCCCCAGCATTTT. Protein sequence: CASNLSPGDPPQHF. The whole variable domain, remainder taken from reference TRBV7-2 and TRBJ1-5, is GAGVSQSPSNKVTEKGKDVELRCDPISGHTALYWYRQSLGQGLEFLIYFQGNSAPDKSGLPSDRFSAERTGGSVSTLTIQRTQQEDSAVYLCASNLSPGDPPQHFGDGTRLSIL.